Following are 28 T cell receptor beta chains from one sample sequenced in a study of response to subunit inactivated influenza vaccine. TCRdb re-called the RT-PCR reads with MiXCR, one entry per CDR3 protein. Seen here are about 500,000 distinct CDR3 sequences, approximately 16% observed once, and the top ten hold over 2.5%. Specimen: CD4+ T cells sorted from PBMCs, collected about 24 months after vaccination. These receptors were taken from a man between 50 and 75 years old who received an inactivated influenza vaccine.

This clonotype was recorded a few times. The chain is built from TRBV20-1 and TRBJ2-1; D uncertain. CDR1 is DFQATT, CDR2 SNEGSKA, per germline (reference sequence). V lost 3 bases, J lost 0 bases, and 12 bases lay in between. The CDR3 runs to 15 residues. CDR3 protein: CSARLPLSSYNEQFF. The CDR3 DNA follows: TGCAGTGCTAGGCTACCATTAAGCTCCTACAATGAGCAGTTCTTC.

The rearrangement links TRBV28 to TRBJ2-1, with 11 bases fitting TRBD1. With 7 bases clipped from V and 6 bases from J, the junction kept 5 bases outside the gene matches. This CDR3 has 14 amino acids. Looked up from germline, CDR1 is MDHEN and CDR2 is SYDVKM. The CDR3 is CASNRDRGINEQFF. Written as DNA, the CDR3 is TGTGCCAGCAATAGGGACAGGGGGATCAATGAGCAGTTCTTC.

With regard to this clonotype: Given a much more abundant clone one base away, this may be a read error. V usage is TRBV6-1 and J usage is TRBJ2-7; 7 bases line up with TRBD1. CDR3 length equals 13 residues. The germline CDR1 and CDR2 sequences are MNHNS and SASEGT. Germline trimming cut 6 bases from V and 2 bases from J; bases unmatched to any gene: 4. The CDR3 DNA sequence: TGTGCCAGCAGACGGGACAGAGCCTACGAGCAGTACTTC. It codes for CASRRDRAYEQYF.

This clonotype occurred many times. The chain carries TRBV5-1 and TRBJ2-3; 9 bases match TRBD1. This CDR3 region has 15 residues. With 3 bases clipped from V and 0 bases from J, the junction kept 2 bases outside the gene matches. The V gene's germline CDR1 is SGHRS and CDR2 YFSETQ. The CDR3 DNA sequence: TGCGCCAGCAGCTACGGGACAGGGAGCACAGATACGCAGTATTTT. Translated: CASSYGTGSTDTQYF.

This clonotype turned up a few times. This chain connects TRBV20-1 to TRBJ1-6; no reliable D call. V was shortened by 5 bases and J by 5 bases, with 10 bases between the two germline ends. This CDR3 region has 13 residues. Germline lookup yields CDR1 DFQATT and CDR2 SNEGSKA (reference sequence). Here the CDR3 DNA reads TGCAGTGCTCGACCTATCGATAATTCACCCCTCCACTTT. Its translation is CSARPIDNSPLHF.

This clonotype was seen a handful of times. This CDR3 reads CASRRTSGPYEQYF. The CDR3 DNA reads TGTGCCAGCAGAAGGACTAGCGGTCCCTACGAGCAGTACTTC. This rearrangement joins TRBV6-1 to TRBJ2-7, with 10 bases identical to TRBD2. Germline CDR1 and CDR2: MNHNS and SASEGT. J gave up 2 bases and V 6 bases, and 4 bases lay outside the gene matches. The CDR3 extends over 14 amino acids.

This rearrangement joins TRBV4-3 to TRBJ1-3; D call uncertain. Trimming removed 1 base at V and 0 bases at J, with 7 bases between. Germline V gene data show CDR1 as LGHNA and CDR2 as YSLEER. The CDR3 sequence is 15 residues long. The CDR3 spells CASSQVAFSGNTIYF. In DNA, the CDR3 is TGCGCCAGCAGCCAAGTAGCGTTCTCTGGAAACACCATATATTTT.

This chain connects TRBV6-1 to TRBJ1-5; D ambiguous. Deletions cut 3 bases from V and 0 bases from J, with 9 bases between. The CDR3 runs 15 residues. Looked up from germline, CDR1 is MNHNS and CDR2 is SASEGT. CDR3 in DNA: TGTGCCAGCAGTGAGGTACAATATAGCAATCAGCCCCAGCATTTT. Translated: CASSEVQYSNQPQHF.

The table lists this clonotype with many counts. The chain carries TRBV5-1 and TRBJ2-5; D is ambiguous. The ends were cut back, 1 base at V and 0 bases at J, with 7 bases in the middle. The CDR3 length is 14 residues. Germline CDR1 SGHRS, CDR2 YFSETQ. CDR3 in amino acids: CASSLIPDQETQYF. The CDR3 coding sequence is TGCGCCAGCAGCTTGATTCCGGACCAAGAGACCCAGTACTTC.

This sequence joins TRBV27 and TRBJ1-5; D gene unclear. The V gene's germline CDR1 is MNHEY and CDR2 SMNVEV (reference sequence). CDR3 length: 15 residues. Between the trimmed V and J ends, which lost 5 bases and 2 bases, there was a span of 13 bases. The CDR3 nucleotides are TGTGCCAGCAGTCCAAAGAACTTACGCAATCAGCCCCAGCATTTT. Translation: CASSPKNLRNQPQHF.

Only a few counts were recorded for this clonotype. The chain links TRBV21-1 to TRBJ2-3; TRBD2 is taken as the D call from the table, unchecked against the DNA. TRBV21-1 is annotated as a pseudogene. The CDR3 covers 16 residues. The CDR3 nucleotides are TGTGCCAGCAGCAATCCTGGCGGGAGGGGCACAGATACGCAGTATTTT. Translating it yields CASSNPGGRGTDTQYF.

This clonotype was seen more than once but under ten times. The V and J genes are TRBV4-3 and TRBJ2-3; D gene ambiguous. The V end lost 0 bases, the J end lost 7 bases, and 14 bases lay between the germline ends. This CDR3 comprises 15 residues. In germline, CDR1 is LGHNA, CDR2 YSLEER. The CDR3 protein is CASSQDYSPSNTQYF. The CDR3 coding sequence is TGCGCCAGCAGCCAAGACTATTCACCTTCAAATACGCAGTATTTT.

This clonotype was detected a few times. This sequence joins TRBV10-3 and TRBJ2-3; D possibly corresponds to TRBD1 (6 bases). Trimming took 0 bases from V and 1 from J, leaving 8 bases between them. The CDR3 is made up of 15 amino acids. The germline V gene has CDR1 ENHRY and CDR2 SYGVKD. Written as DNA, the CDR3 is TGTGCCATCAGTGAGTCGGCAGGGGGCACAGATACGCAGTATTTT. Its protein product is CAISESAGGTDTQYF.

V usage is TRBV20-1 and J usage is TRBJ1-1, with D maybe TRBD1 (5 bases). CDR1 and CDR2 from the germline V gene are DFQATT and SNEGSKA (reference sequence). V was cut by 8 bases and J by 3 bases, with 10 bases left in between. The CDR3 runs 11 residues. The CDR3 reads CSHRRDTEAFF. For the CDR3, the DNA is TGCAGTCACAGGAGAGACACTGAAGCTTTCTTT.

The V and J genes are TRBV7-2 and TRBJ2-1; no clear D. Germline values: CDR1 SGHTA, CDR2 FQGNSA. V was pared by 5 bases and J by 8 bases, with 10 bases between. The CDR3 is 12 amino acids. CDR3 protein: CASSIYGDEQFF. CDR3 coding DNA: TGTGCCAGCAGCATTTATGGGGATGAGCAGTTCTTC.

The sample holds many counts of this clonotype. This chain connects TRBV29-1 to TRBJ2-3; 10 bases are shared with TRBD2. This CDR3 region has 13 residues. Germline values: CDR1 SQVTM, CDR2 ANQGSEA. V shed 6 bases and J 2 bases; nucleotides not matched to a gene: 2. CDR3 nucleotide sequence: TGCAGCGTGACTAGCGGGCCCACAGATACGCAGTATTTT. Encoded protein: CSVTSGPTDTQYF.

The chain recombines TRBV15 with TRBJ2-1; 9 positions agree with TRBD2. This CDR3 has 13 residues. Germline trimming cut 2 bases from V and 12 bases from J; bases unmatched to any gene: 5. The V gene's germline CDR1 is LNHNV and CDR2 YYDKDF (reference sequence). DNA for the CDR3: TGTGCCACCAGCAGATATCTAGCGGGGCCGCAGTTCTTC. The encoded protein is CATSRYLAGPQFF.

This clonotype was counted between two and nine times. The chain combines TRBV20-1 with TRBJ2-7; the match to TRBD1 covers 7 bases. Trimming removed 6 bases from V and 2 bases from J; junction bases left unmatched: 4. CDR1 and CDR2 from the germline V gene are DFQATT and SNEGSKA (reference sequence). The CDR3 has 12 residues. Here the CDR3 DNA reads TGCAGTGCAGCCGACAGGGCCTACGAGCAGTACTTC. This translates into CSAADRAYEQYF.

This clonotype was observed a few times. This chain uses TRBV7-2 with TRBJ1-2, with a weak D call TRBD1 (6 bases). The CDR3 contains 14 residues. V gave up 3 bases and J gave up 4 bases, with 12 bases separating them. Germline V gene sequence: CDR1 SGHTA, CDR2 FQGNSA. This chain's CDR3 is CASSLLQGSYGYTF. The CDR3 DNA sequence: TGTGCCAGCAGCTTGCTACAGGGTAGCTATGGCTACACCTTC.

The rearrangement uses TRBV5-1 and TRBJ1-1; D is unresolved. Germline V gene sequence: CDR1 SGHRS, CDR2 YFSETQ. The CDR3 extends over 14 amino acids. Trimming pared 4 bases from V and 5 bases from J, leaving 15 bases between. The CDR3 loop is CASSHGGEGTEAFF. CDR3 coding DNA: TGCGCCAGCAGCCATGGCGGGGAGGGTACTGAAGCTTTCTTT.

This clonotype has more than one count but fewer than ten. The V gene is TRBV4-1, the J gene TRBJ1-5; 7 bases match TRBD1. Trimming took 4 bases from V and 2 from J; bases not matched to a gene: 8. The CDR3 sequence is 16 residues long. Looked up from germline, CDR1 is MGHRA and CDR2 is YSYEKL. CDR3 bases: TGCGCCAGCAGCCCCTCGACAGGGTCTGGCAATCAGCCCCAGCATTTT. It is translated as CASSPSTGSGNQPQHF.

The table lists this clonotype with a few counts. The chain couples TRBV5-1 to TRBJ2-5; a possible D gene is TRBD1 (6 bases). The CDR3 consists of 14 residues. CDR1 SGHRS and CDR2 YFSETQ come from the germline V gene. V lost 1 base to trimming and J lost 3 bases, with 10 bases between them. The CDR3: CASSLWQGKETQYF. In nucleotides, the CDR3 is TGCGCCAGCAGCTTGTGGCAGGGGAAAGAGACCCAGTACTTC.

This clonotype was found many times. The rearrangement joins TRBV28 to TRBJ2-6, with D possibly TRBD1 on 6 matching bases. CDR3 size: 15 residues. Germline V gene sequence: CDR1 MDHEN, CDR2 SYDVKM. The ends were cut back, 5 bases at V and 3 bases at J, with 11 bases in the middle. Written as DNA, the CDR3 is TGTGCCAGCAGTAAACAGGGTAGTGGGGCCAACGTCCTGACTTTC. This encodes CASSKQGSGANVLTF.

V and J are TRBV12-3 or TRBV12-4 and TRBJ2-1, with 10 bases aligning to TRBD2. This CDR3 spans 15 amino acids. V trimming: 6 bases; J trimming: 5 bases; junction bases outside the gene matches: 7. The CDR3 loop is CASRESGGAHNEQFF. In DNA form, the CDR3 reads TGTGCCAGCAGAGAAAGCGGGGGGGCCCACAATGAGCAGTTCTTC.

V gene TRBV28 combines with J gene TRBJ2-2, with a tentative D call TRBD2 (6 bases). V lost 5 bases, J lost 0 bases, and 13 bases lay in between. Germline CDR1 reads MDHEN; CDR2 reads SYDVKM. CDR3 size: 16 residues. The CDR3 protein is CASSPGTPANTGELFF. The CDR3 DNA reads TGTGCCAGCAGTCCGGGGACTCCGGCGAACACCGGGGAGCTGTTTTTT.

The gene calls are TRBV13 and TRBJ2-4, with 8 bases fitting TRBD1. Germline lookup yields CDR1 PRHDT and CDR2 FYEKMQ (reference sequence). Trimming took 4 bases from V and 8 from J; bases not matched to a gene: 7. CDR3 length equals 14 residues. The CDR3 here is CASSSGQGWDIQYF. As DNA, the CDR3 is TGTGCCAGCAGCTCCGGACAGGGATGGGACATTCAGTACTTC. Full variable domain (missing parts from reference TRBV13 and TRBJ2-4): AAGVIQSPRHLIKEKRETATLKCYPIPRHDTVYWYQQGPGQDPQFLISFYEKMQSDKGSIPDRFSAQQFSDYHSELNMSSLELGDSALYFCASSSGQGWDIQYFGAGTRLSVL.

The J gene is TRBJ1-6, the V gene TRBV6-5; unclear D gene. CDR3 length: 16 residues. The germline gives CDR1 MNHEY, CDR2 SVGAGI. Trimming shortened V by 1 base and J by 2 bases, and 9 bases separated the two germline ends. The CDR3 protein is CASSYYRQTYNSPLHF. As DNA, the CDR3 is TGTGCCAGCAGTTACTATAGGCAGACCTATAATTCACCCCTCCACTTT.

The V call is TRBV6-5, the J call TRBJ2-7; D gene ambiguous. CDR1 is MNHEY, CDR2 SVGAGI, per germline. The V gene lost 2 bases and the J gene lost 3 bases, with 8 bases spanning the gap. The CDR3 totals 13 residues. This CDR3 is CASSYVSGYEQYF. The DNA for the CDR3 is TGTGCCAGCAGTTACGTTTCGGGCTACGAGCAGTACTTC.